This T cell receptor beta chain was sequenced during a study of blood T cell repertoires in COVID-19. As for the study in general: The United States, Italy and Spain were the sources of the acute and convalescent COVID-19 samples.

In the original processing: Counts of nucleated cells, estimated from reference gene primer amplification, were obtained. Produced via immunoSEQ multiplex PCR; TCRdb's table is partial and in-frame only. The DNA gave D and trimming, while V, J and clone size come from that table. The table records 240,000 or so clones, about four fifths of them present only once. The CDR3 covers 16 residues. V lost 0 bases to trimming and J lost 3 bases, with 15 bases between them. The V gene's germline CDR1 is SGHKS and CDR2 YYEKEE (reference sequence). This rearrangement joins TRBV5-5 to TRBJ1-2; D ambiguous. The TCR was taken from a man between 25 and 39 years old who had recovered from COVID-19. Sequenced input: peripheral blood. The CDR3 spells CASSLVPGPKHYGYTF. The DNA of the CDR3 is TGTGCCAGCAGCTTGGTGCCAGGCCCTAAACACTATGGCTACACCTTC.